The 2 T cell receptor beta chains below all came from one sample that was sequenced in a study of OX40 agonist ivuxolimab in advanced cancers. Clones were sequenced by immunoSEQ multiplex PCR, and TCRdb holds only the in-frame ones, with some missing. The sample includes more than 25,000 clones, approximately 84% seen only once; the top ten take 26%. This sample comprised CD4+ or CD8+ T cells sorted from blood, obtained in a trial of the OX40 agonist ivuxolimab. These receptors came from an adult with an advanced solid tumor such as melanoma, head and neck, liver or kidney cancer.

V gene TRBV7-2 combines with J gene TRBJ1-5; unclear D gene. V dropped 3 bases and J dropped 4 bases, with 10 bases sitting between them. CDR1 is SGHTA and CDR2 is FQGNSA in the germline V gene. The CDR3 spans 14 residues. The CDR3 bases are TGTGCCAGCAGCTTTTATCTTGGGAATCAGCCCCAGCATTTT. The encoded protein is CASSFYLGNQPQHF. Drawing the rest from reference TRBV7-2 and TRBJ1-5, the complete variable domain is GAGVSQSPSNKVTEKGKDVELRCDPISGHTALYWYRQSLGQGLEFLIYFQGNSAPDKSGLPSDRFSAERTGGSVSTLTIQRTQQEDSAVYLCASSFYLGNQPQHFGDGTRLSIL.

CDR3 region: CASSDHVRDRVPDTQYF. CDR3 DNA: TGCGCCAGCAGCGATCACGTCCGGGACAGGGTTCCAGATACGCAGTATTTT. The chain carries TRBV5-1 and TRBJ2-3; TRBD1 matches at 9 bases. The CDR3 runs 17 residues. The V and J ends lost 4 bases and 4 bases, in that order; junction bases with no gene match: 13. The germline V gene encodes CDR1 SGHRS and CDR2 YFSETQ.